These 8 T cell receptor beta chains were sequenced from one sample in a study of blood T cell repertoires in COVID-19. The method was immunoSEQ multiplex PCR; TCRdb's version includes in-frame clones alone and lacks a portion of them. Of some 320,000 clones in the sample, 85% are singletons; the top ten hold approximately 1.9%. Source material: PBMCs or T cells enriched from blood (not recorded which). All receptors derive from a woman younger than 45 who had been exposed to COVID-19.

The chain's CDR3 is CASIGYPTYGYTF. In nucleotides, the CDR3 is TGTGCCAGCATTGGTTACCCAACTTATGGCTACACCTTC. The chain combines TRBV6-5 with TRBJ1-2; no firm D call. This CDR3 comprises 13 residues. Germline CDR1 MNHEY, CDR2 SVGAGI. The V gene lost 7 bases and the J gene lost 5 bases, with 14 bases spanning the gap.

The chain employs TRBV5-1 and TRBJ1-1; 10 bases align to TRBD1. Germline V lookup: CDR1 SGHRS, CDR2 YFSETQ. The CDR3 is made up of 14 amino acids. V lost 5 bases to trimming and J lost 3 bases; unmatched junction nucleotides: 4. CDR3 protein: CASRKGTGDTEAFF. CDR3 nucleotides: TGCGCCAGCAGAAAGGGGACAGGGGACACTGAAGCTTTCTTT.

This clone was found once. This chain joins TRBV28 and TRBJ1-2; D gene unclear. The V and J ends lost 8 bases and 8 bases respectively, with 12 bases between them. The CDR3 has 11 amino acids. The V gene's germline CDR1 is MDHEN and CDR2 SYDVKM. The CDR3 loop reads CASYTNEGYTF. CDR3 DNA: TGTGCCAGCTATACGAACGAGGGCTACACCTTC.

The genes are TRBV6-5 and TRBJ1-5; 10 bases align to TRBD1. From germline, CDR1 is MNHEY and CDR2 SVGAGI. This CDR3 is built from 15 residues. V lost 5 bases and J lost 4; bases outside the gene matches: 5. The CDR3 coding sequence is TGTGCCAGCAGTCCGACAGGGGGCTCAAATCAGCCCCAGCATTTT. Its translation: CASSPTGGSNQPQHF.

The chain couples TRBV7-2 to TRBJ1-5, with TRBD1 matching 7 bases. J was trimmed by 0 bases and V by 5 bases; bases with no gene match: 13. CDR3 size: 18 residues. Germline-derived CDR1 and CDR2 are SGHTA and FQGNSA. CDR3 bases: TGTGCCAGCAGCCATATTCCGACAGGGACTTATAGCAATCAGCCCCAGCATTTT. It translates to CASSHIPTGTYSNQPQHF.

The CDR3 DNA is TGTGCCAGCAGCCATGATCAGGTTAATAATGGCTACACCTTC. As protein: CASSHDQVNNGYTF. V is TRBV3-1 (or the pseudogene TRBV3-2) and J is TRBJ1-2; D remains ambiguous. The germline CDR1 and CDR2 sequences are LGHDT and YNNKEL (reference sequence). CDR3 length: 14 amino acids. The V end was cut by 3 bases, the J end by 6 bases, with 14 bases between.

The chain links TRBV3-1 (or the pseudogene TRBV3-2) to TRBJ1-4; D is uncertain. This CDR3 spans 17 amino acids. V was shortened by 2 bases and J by 7 bases, with 20 bases between the two germline ends. The germline V gene encodes CDR1 LGHDT and CDR2 YNNKEL (reference sequence). CDR3 DNA: TGTGCCAGCAGCCAAAAAGGGCCACACGGGAAGGGTGAAAAACTGTTTTTT. This translates into CASSQKGPHGKGEKLFF.

The chain is built from TRBV5-4 and TRBJ2-7; the D gene is possibly TRBD2 (7 bases). Germline CDR1 and CDR2: SGHNT and YYREEE (reference sequence). CDR3 length: 15 residues. Trimming took off 0 bases at V and 8 bases at J, with 18 bases between the two ends. The CDR3 DNA follows: TGTGCCAGCAGCTTGGACAGGGCAGCGGGACCACAGCAGTACTTC. Encoded protein: CASSLDRAAGPQQYF.